These 3 T cell receptor beta chains were sequenced from one sample in a study of blood T cell repertoires in COVID-19. Some clones are missing from TCRdb's copy, which holds only in-frame ones; the method was immunoSEQ multiplex PCR. The data contain about 150,000 clones, roughly 85% of them singletons. The sequencing sample was made of peripheral blood. The receptors were gathered from a woman aged 60-70 years with COVID-19, enrolled during active disease.

The gene calls are TRBV9 and TRBJ2-2, with TRBD1 matching 8 bases. This CDR3 has 16 residues. V dropped 3 bases and J dropped 4; count of bases not matched to a gene: 8. CDR1 is SGDLS, CDR2 YYNGEE, per germline. Here the CDR3 DNA reads TGTGCCAGCAGCGCAGGACAGGGTGTTTTCACCGGGGAGCTGTTTTTT. Translation: CASSAGQGVFTGELFF.

V is TRBV9 and J is TRBJ2-1; weak D call: TRBD2 (6 bases). There are 14 residues in the CDR3. V was clipped by 1 base and J by 5 bases, with 10 bases between them. Germline CDR1 SGDLS, CDR2 YYNGEE. The CDR3 sequence: CASSVNPSDNEQFF. The CDR3 region has the DNA TGTGCCAGCAGCGTAAACCCTAGCGACAATGAGCAGTTCTTC.

The chain recombines TRBV4-1 with TRBJ2-1; D is perhaps TRBD2 (6 bases). The germline V and J ends were trimmed by 1 base and 7 bases, with 14 bases remaining between them. Germline assignment: CDR1 MGHRA and CDR2 YSYEKL. CDR3 length: 15 residues. The CDR3 sequence is CASSQVWTAGNEQFF. Here the CDR3 DNA reads TGCGCCAGCAGCCAAGTTTGGACGGCGGGGAATGAGCAGTTCTTC.